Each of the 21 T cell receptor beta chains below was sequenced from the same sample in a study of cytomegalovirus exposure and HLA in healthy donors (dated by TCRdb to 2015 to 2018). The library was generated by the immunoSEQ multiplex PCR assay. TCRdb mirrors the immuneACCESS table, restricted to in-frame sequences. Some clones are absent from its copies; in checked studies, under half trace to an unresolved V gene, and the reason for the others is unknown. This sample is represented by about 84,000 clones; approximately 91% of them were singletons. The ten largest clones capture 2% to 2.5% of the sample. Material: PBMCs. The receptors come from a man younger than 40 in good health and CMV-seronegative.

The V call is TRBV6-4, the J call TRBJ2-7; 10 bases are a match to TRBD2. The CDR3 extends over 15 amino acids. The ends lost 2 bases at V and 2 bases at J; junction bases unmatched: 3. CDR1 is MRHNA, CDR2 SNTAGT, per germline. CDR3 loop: CASSDRTSGPYEQYF. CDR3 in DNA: TGTGCCAGCAGTGACCGGACTAGCGGACCCTACGAGCAGTACTTC.

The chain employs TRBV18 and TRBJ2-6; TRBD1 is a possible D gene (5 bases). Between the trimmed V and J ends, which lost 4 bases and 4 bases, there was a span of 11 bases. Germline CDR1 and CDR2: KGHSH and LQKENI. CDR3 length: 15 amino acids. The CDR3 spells CASSLTGEGANVLTF. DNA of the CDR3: TGTGCCAGCTCACTCACAGGCGAGGGGGCCAACGTCCTGACTTTC. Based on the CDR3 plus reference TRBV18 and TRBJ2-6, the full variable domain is NAGVMQNPRHLVRRRGQEARLRCSPMKGHSHVYWYRQLPEEGLKFMVYLQKENIIDESGMPKERFSAEFPKEGPSILRIQQVVRGDSAAYFCASSLTGEGANVLTFGAGSRLTVL.

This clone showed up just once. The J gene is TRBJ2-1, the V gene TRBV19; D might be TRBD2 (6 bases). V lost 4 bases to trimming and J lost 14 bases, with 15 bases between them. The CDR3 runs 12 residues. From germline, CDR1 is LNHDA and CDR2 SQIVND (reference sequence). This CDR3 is CASSNVGGDKFF. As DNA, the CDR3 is TGTGCCAGTAGTAATGTCGGGGGAGATAAGTTCTTC.

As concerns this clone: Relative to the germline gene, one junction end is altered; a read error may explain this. The CDR3 DNA is TGTGCTAGCAGCTCCCCGACAGGGGGCAGGGTTCAGCCCCAGCATTTT. Its protein is CASSSPTGGRVQPQHF. The chain carries TRBV7-7 and TRBJ1-5; 10 nucleotides align to TRBD1. CDR1 is SSHAT and CDR2 is FNYEAQ in the germline V gene (reference sequence). The CDR3 spans 16 residues.

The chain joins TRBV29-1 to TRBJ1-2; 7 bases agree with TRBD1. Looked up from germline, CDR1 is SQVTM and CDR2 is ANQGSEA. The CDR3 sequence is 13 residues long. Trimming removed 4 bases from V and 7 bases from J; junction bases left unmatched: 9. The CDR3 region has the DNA TGCAGCGTTGCGACAGGGTACGGGGGTGGCTACACCTTC. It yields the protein CSVATGYGGGYTF.

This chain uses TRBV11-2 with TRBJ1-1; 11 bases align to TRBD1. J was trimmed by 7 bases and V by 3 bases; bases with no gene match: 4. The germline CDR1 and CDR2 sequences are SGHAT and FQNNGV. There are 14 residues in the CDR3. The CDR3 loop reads CASSFGQGANEAFF. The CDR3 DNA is TGTGCCAGCAGCTTCGGACAGGGGGCTAATGAAGCTTTCTTT. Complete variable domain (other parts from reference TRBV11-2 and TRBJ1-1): EAGVAQSPRYKIIEKRQSVAFWCNPISGHATLYWYQQILGQGPKLLIQFQNNGVVDDSQLPKDRFSAERLKGVDSTLKIQPAKLEDSAVYLCASSFGQGANEAFFGQGTRLTVV.

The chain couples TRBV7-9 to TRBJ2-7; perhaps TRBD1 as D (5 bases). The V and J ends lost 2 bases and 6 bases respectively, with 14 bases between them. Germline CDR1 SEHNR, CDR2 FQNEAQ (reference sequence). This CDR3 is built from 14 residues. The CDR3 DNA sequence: TGTGCCAGCAGCTTATTGCAGGGTTTGGGCGAGCAGTACTTC. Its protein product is CASSLLQGLGEQYF.

The CDR3 loop reads CASETGGGYNEQFF. CDR3 coding DNA: TGTGCCAGTGAAACAGGGGGCGGTTACAATGAGCAGTTCTTC. The V gene is TRBV9, the J gene TRBJ2-1, with 9 bases fitting TRBD1. After removal of 8 bases from V and 4 bases from J, the junction contained 7 bases not matched to a gene. Germline loops: CDR1 SGDLS, CDR2 YYNGEE. The CDR3 sequence is 14 residues long. Full variable domain (missing parts from reference TRBV9 and TRBJ2-1): DSGVTQTPKHLITATGQRVTLRCSPRSGDLSVYWYQQSLDQGLQFLIQYYNGEERAKGNILERFSAQQFPDLHSELNLSSLELGDSALYFCASETGGGYNEQFFGPGTRLTVL.

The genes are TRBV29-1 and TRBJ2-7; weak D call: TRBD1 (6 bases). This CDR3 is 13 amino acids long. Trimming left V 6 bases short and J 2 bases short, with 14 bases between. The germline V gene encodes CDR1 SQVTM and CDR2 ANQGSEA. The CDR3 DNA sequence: TGCAGCGTCGAGATGGACAGCCCCTACGAGCAGTACTTC. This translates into CSVEMDSPYEQYF.

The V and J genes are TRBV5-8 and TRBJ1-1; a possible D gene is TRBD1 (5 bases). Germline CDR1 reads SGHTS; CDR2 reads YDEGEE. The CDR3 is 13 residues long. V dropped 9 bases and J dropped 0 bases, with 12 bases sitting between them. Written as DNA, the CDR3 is TGTGCCACTACGACAGAGATGAACACTGAAGCTTTCTTT. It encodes CATTTEMNTEAFF.

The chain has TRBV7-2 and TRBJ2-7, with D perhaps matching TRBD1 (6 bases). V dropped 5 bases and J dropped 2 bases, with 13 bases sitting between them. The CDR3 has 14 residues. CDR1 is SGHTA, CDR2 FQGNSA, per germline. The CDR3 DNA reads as TGTGCCAGCAGCCCAGAGGACAGAACCTACGAGCAGTACTTC. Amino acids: CASSPEDRTYEQYF. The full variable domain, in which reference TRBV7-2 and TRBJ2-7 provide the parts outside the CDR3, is GAGVSQSPSNKVTEKGKDVELRCDPISGHTALYWYRQSLGQGLEFLIYFQGNSAPDKSGLPSDRFSAERTGGSVSTLTIQRTQQEDSAVYLCASSPEDRTYEQYFGPGTRLTVT.

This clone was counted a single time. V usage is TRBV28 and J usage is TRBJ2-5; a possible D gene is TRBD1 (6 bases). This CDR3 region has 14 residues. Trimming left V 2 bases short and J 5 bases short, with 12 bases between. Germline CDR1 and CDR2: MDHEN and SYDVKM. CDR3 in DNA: TGTGCCAGCAGTTTAAACGCAGGGGCGGAGACCCAGTACTTC. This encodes CASSLNAGAETQYF.

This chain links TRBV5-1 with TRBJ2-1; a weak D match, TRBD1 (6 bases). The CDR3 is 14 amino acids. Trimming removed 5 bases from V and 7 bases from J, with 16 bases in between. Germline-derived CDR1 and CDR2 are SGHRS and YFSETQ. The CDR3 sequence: CASRVDSYLNEQFF. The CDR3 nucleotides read TGCGCCAGCAGAGTGGACAGTTATTTGAATGAGCAGTTCTTC.

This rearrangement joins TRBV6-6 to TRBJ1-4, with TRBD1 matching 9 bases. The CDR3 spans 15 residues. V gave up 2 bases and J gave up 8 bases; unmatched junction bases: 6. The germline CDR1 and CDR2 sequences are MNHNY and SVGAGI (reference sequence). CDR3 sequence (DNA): TGTGCCAGCAGTTACGAAGGACAGGGGAACGAAAAACTGTTTTTT. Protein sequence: CASSYEGQGNEKLFF.

CDR3: CASGPSGGTEAFF. CDR3 nucleotides: TGTGCCAGCGGACCCTCAGGGGGCACTGAAGCTTTCTTT. The chain links TRBV6-5 to TRBJ1-1, with 7 bases that match TRBD1. The CDR3 runs to 13 residues. The ends lost 8 bases at V and 4 bases at J; junction bases unmatched: 7. The germline V gene has CDR1 MNHEY and CDR2 SVGAGI.

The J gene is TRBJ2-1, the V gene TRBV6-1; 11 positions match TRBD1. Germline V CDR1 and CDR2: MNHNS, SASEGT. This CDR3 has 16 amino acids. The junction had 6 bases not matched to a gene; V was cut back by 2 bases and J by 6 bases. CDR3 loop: CASSETLGTGGNEQFF. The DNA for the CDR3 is TGTGCCAGCAGTGAAACACTCGGGACAGGGGGCAATGAGCAGTTCTTC.

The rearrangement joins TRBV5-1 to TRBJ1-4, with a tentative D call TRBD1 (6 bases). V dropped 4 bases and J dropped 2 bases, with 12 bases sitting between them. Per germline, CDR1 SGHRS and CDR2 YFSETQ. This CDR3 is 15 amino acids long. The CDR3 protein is CASSREDSTNEKLFF. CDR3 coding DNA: TGCGCCAGCAGCCGCGAGGACAGTACTAATGAAAAACTGTTTTTT.

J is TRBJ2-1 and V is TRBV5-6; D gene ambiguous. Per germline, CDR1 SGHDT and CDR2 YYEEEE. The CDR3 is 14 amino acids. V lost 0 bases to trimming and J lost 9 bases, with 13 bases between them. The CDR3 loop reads CASSLAALRPEQFF. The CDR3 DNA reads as TGTGCCAGCAGCTTGGCCGCTCTGAGGCCTGAGCAGTTCTTC. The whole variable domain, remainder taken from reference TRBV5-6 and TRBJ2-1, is DAGVTQSPTHLIKTRGQQVTLRCSPKSGHDTVSWYQQALGQGPQFIFQYYEEEERQRGNFPDRFSGHQFPNYSSELNVNALLLGDSALYLCASSLAALRPEQFFGPGTRLTVL.

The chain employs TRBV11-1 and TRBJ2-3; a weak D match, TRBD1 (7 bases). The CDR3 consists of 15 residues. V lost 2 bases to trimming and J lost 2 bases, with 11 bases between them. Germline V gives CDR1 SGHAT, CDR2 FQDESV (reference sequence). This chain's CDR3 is CASSLPGGLTDTQYF. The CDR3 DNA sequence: TGTGCCAGCAGCTTACCAGGGGGGCTCACAGATACGCAGTATTTT.

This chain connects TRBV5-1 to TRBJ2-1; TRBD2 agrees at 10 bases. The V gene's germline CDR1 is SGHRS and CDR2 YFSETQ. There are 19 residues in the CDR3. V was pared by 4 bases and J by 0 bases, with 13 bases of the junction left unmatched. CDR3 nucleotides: TGCGCCAGCAGCCGCTTGGTTAGCGGGGGGTTCAGCTCCTACAATGAGCAGTTCTTC. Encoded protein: CASSRLVSGGFSSYNEQFF.

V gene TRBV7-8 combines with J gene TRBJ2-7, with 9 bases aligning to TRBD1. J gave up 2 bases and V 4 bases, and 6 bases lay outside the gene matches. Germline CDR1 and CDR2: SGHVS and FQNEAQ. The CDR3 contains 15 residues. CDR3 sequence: CASSSTNRGPYEQYF. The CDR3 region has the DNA TGTGCCAGCAGCTCGACAAACAGGGGGCCCTACGAGCAGTACTTC.